This T cell receptor beta chain was captured by sequencing in a study of blood T cells in healthy people across ages. This clonotype was seen ten or more times. A second PCR of about 7 to 12 cycles used a sample-barcoded 5' primer and a J-beta primer mix. TCRdb called the 5' RACE reads again in MiXCR, with one record for every CDR3 protein. This sample has 900,000 to 950,000 distinct CDR3 sequences, with approximately 32% found just once. Germline V gene lookup returns CDR1 SQVTM and CDR2 ANQGSEA. The CDR3 loop spans 15 amino acids. V was clipped by 4 bases and J by 1 base, with 16 bases between them. Isolating PBMCs gave at least 6.5 million of these cells per sample. The same specimen was also included in a second study, on T cells of mothers and their children.

The receptor's source is a woman in her thirties or forties in good health. The chain employs TRBV29-1 and TRBJ2-5; D gene unclear. The sample taken for sequencing was blood. This CDR3 is CSVVYLFRSQETQYF. CDR3 in DNA: TGCAGCGTTGTTTATCTGTTCCGGAGCCAAGAGACCCAGTACTTC.